This T cell receptor beta chain is from a study of breast tumors, draining lymph nodes, adjacent tissues. Comments on this clonotype: The antigen remains undetermined. A clone one base away is much larger, so this may be a read error.

The CDR3 contains 14 residues. Germline V gene sequence: CDR1 DFQATT, CDR2 SNEGSKA (reference sequence). Trimming left V 2 bases short and J 6 bases short, with 17 bases between. TCRdb fed the multiplex PCR reads into MiXCR, producing one record per CDR3 protein. Of over 150,000 distinct CDR3 sequences listed, about 32% are singletons. Study-level points and caveats: Tumor and nontumor repertoires were significantly more similar in luminal-like than in basal-like breast cancer. Most tumor T cells seemingly derive from lymph node, then expand in tumor. That most tumor T cells come from lymph nodes remained unproven. Tumor repertoires ranked between lymph nodes and nontumor tissue in diversity, with V and J gene preferences.

Axillary draining lymph nodes of breast cancer patients supplied the node samples. The sample comprised axillary lymph node tissue. This TCR came from a female donor with breast cancer. Some clones in this sample may be carry-over from other donors' samples. This chain joins TRBV20-1 and TRBJ2-7, with D perhaps TRBD1 (6 bases). The CDR3: CSARKRPDSSEQYF. The CDR3 bases are TGCAGTGCTAGAAAGAGACCGGACAGCTCCGAGCAGTACTTC.